Shown below are 8 T cell receptor beta chains from a single sample sequenced in a study of blood T cell repertoires in COVID-19. Clones were sequenced by immunoSEQ multiplex PCR, and TCRdb holds only the in-frame ones, with some missing. This sample has some 290,000 clones, with roughly 89% found just once. Sequenced sample: PBMCs or T cells enriched from blood (not recorded which). These receptors all stem from a woman in her 30s who had recovered from COVID-19.

The V and J genes are TRBV2 and TRBJ2-3, with D maybe TRBD2 (5 bases). Trimming left V 7 bases short and J 5 bases short, with 10 bases between. Germline CDR1 SNHLY, CDR2 FYNNEI. The CDR3 has 12 amino acids. The CDR3 is CASNRDEDTQYF. In DNA, the CDR3 is TGTGCCAGCAATCGGGATGAAGATACGCAGTATTTT.

The CDR3 DNA is TGTGCCAGCACTCAGGACAGGGAGGGCTACACCTTC. Translating gives CASTQDREGYTF. This rearrangement joins TRBV2 to TRBJ1-2; 8 nucleotides line up with TRBD1. There are 12 residues in the CDR3. Germline V lookup: CDR1 SNHLY, CDR2 FYNNEI. The V gene end was trimmed by 7 bases and the J gene end by 8 bases; junction bases not matched to a gene: 6.

This rearrangement joins TRBV28 to TRBJ2-5; 13 bases map to TRBD2. The CDR3 runs to 15 residues. CDR1 MDHEN and CDR2 SYDVKM come from the germline V gene. With V trimmed by 7 bases and J by 2 bases, 4 bases remained unmatched. As DNA, the CDR3 is TGTGCCAGCACCGGGACTAGCGGGACGCAAGAGACCCAGTACTTC. Amino acids: CASTGTSGTQETQYF.

J is TRBJ1-5 and V is TRBV2; D ambiguous. Per the germline V gene, CDR1 is SNHLY and CDR2 is FYNNEI. Trimming took 3 bases from V and 6 from J, leaving 18 bases between them. The CDR3 is made up of 16 amino acids. The CDR3 DNA sequence: TGTGCCAGCAGTGAGGCTCAACTCATGGAGGGTCAGCCCCAGCATTTT. Amino acid sequence: CASSEAQLMEGQPQHF.

The gene calls are TRBV15 and TRBJ1-4; possible D gene TRBD1, 5 bases. Trimming cost V 1 base and J 7 bases, with 10 bases left between them. The CDR3 totals 14 residues. Germline V gene data show CDR1 as LNHNV and CDR2 as YYDKDF (reference sequence). Here the CDR3 DNA reads TGTGCCACCAGCAGAGCTCCAGACAGTGAAAAACTGTTTTTT. Translating it yields CATSRAPDSEKLFF.

The gene calls are TRBV11-2 and TRBJ1-1; a possible D gene is TRBD1 (6 bases). This CDR3 is built from 16 residues. The ends were cut back, 1 base at V and 3 bases at J, with 15 bases in the middle. Germline V lookup: CDR1 SGHAT, CDR2 FQNNGV. In DNA form, the CDR3 reads TGTGCCAGCAGCTTAGTACCGGCACAGGGATACACTGAAGCTTTCTTT. It encodes CASSLVPAQGYTEAFF.

The J gene is TRBJ2-1, the V gene TRBV30, with D possibly matching TRBD2 (5 bases). V lost 2 bases and J lost 5, with 7 bases in between. The CDR3 runs to 12 residues. Germline CDR1 and CDR2: GTSNPN and SVGIG (reference sequence). The CDR3 is CAWSRLHNEQFF. The DNA of the CDR3 is TGTGCCTGGAGTCGACTACACAATGAGCAGTTCTTC.

J is TRBJ2-6 and V is TRBV5-6; a weak D match, TRBD1 (6 bases). The germline V gene has CDR1 SGHDT and CDR2 YYEEEE. This CDR3 comprises 19 residues. V shed 0 bases and J shed 0 bases, with 16 bases lying between them. CDR3 sequence reads: CASSLDPGTQISGANVLTF. Here the CDR3 DNA reads TGTGCCAGCAGCTTGGATCCGGGGACACAAATCTCTGGGGCCAACGTCCTGACTTTC.